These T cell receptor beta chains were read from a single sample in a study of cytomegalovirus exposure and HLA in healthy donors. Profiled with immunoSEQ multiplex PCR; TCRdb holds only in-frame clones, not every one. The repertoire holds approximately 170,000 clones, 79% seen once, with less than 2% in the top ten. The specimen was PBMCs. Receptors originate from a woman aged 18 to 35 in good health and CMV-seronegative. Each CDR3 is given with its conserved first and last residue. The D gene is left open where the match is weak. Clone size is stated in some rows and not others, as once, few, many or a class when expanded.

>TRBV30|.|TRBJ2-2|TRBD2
TGTGCCTGGAACGTTAGACCAATCGGGACGGGGGGGGCTCCCGGGGAGCTGTTTTTT
CAWNVRPIGTGGAPGELFF
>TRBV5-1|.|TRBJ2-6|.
TGCGCCAGCAGCTTGCCACTTACAGTCTCTGGGGCCAACGTCCTGACTTTC
CASSLPLTVSGANVLTF
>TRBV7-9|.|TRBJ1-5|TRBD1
TGTGCCAGCAGCTTTGGGACAGGGAGCAATCAGCCCCAGCATTTT
CASSFGTGSNQPQHF
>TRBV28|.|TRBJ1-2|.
TGTGCCAGCAGTTTTGCAGCGGGCTATGGCTACACCTTC
CASSFAAGYGYTF
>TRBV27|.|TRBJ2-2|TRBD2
TGTGCCAGCAGCCAATATGCGGGGGGAAGAAACACCGGGGAGCTGTTTTTT
CASSQYAGGRNTGELFF
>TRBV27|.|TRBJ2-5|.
TGTGCCAGCGGAAGCAGGGTAGGAGAGACCCAGTACTTC
CASGSRVGETQYF
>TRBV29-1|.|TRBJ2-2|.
TGCAGCGTTGAAGGGGATAGCGGAGATAACACCGGGGAGCTGTTTTTT
CSVEGDSGDNTGELFF
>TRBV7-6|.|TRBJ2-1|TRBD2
TGTGCCAGCAGCTCTCGCCTGATAGCGGGAGGGAACAATGAGCAGTTCTTC
CASSSRLIAGGNNEQFF
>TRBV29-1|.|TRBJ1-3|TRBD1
TGCAGCGCATGGGACAGGGGGAACACCATATATTTT
CSAWDRGNTIYF
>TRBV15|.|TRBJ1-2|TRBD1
TGTGCCACCAGCAGAGCACGGGACAGTTCTATCTATGGCTACACCTTC
CATSRARDSSIYGYTF
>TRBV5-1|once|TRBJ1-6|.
TGCGCCAGCAGTCCTAGACAGGACGCTAATTCACCCCTCCACTTT
CASSPRQDANSPLHF
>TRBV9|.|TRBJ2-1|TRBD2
TGTGCCAGCAGCGTATCGGGACTAGCGGTCAATGAGCAGTTCTTC
CASSVSGLAVNEQFF
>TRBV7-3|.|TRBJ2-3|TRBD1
TGTGCCAGCAGCAGGTCCCGGGACAGGGGTTCAGATACGCAGTATTTT
CASSRSRDRGSDTQYF
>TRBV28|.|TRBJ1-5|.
TGTGCCAGCAATATACTGATAAATCAGCCCCAGCATTTT
CASNILINQPQHF
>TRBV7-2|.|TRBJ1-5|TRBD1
TGTGCCAGCAGCCTGGACAGGGTTCAGCCCCAGCATTTT
CASSLDRVQPQHF
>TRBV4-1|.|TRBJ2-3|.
TGCGCCAGCAGTCCAGCATCGGGTCTGACAGATACGCAGTATTTT
CASSPASGLTDTQYF
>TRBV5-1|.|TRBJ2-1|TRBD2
TGCGCCAGCAGCTACCGGGCCCGAAGGAGGGAGGGCAGCGAGAATGAGCAGTTCTTC
CASSYRARRREGSENEQFF
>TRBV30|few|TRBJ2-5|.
TGTGCCTGGACCGCATCTAGGACCCAGTACTTC
CAWTASRTQYF
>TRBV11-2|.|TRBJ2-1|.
TGTGCCAGCAGCTTGGGCCCGCGGGAAACCTACAATGAGCAGTTCTTC
CASSLGPRETYNEQFF
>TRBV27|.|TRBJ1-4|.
TGTGCCAGCAGTTCACTCCAACTAGGGACAACTAATGAAAAACTGTTTTTT
CASSSLQLGTTNEKLFF
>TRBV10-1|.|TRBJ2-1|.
TGCGCCAGTAGCGCTCAGTTCTTC
CASSAQFF
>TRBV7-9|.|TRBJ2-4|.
TGTGCCAGCAGCCAAACAGGGAAGAACATTCAGTACTTC
CASSQTGKNIQYF
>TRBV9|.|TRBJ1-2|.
TGTGCCAGCAGCGTAGGGGCAGGGGATTATGGCTACACCTTC
CASSVGAGDYGYTF
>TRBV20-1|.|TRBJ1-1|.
TGCAGTGCTAGACTCACTGAAGCTTTCTTT
CSARLTEAFF
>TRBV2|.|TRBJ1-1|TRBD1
TGTGCCAGCAGTGACCGTGGGACAGGGGAAGCTTTCTTT
CASSDRGTGEAFF
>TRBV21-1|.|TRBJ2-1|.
TGTGCCAGCAGCCTCCGGGTCGGAGAGCAGTTCTTC
CASSLRVGEQFF
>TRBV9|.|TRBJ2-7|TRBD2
TGTGCCAGCAGCGTAGGGAAAGCGGGAGGGCCGGAGCAGTACTTC
CASSVGKAGGPEQYF
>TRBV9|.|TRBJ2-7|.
TGTGCCAGCAGCGCCCGGCGGGGAAATTCGGACGAGCAGTACTTC
CASSARRGNSDEQYF
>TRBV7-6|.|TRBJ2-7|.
TGTGCCAGCAGCTTAGACTCGGGTGAGGGTACCTACGAGCAGTACTTC
CASSLDSGEGTYEQYF
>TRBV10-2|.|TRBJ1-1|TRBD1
TGCGCCAGCAGTGGATTCCGGACAGGTCCGAACACTGAAGCTTTCTTT
CASSGFRTGPNTEAFF
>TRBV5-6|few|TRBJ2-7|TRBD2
TGTGCCAGCAGCTTGGCCGGGACTATCCCAACCGAGCAGTACTTC
CASSLAGTIPTEQYF
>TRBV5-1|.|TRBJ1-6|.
TGCGCCAGCAGCTTGGATGAGGGTTTCAGTTCACCCCTCCACTTT
CASSLDEGFSSPLHF
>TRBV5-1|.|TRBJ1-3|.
TGCGCCAGCAGCCCGAGACAGAGCTCTGGAAACACCATATATTTT
CASSPRQSSGNTIYF
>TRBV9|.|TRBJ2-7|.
TGTGCCAGCAGCGTTTCAGGGGATACCTCCTACGAGCAGTACTTC
CASSVSGDTSYEQYF
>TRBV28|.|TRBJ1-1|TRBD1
TGTGCCAGCAGGTCCTCCGGGACAGGGACCACTGAAGCTTTCTTT
CASRSSGTGTTEAFF
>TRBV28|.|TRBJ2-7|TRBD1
TGTGCCAGCAGTTCTCAGGGGGCGTACGAGCAGTACTTC
CASSSQGAYEQYF
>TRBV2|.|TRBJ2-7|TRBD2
TGTGCCAGCCGACTAGCTGAAGAGCAGTACTTC
CASRLAEEQYF
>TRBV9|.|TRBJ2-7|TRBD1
TGTGCCAGCAGCCCTCAGGGACAGGGGGCCTACGAGCAGTACTTC
CASSPQGQGAYEQYF
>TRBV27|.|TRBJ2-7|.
TGTGCCAGCAGTTTATCCCGGGACTACGAGCAGTACTTC
CASSLSRDYEQYF
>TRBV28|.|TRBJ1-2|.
TGTGCCAGCAGTTCGGAGGGTGGAGCTAACTATGGCTACACCTTC
CASSSEGGANYGYTF
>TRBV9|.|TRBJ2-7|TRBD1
TGTGCCAGCAGCGCAAAACAGGGGAAGGGCCACGAGCAGTACTTC
CASSAKQGKGHEQYF
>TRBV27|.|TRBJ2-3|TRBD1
TGTGCCAGCACCGACAGGGGGTTGGCAGATACGCAGTATTTT
CASTDRGLADTQYF
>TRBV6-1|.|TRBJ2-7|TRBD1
TGTGCCAGCAGTGGGACAGGGAGCTCCTACGAGCAGTACTTC
CASSGTGSSYEQYF
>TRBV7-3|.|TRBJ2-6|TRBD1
TGTGCCAGCAGCTTAATTGGGACAGGGGGTTCTGGGGCCAACGTCCTGACTTTC
CASSLIGTGGSGANVLTF
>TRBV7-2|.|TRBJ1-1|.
TGTGCCAGCAGTCCGGGGGGAATGGCTTTCTTT
CASSPGGMAFF
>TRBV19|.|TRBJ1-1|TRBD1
TGTGCCAGTAGTATAGGGACAGGGGCGGGCGTAGCTTTCTTT
CASSIGTGAGVAFF
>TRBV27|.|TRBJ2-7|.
TGTGCCAGCAGGGATTACAGCTACGAGCAGTACTTC
CASRDYSYEQYF
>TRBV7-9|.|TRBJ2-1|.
TGTGCCAGCAGCTCCGTCCTACGCGATGAGCAGTTCTTC
CASSSVLRDEQFF
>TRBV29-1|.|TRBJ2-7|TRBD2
TGCAGCGTCGGAAGGACTAGCGGGAGAATGGCCTACGAGCAGTACTTC
CSVGRTSGRMAYEQYF